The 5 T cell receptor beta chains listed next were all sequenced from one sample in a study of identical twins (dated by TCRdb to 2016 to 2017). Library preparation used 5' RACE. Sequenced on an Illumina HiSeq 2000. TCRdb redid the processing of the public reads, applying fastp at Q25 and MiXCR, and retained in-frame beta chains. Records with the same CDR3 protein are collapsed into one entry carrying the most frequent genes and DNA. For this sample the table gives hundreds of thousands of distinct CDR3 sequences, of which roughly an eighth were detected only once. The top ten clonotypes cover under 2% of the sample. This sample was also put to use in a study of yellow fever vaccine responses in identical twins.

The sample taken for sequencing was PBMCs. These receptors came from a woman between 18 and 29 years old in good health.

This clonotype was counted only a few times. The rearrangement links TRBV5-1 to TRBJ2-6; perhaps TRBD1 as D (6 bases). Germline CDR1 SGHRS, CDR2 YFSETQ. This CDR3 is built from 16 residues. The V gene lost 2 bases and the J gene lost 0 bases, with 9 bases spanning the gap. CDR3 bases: TGCGCCAGCAGCTTTACAGGGAGCTCTGGGGCCAACGTCCTGACTTTC. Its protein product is CASSFTGSSGANVLTF.

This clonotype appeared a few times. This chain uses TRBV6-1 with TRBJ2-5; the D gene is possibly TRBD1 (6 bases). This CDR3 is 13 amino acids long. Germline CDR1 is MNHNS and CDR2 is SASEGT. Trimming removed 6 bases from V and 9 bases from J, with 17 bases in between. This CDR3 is CASRTVGAMAQYF. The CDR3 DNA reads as TGTGCCAGCAGGACGGTGGGGGCCATGGCCCAGTACTTC.

The CDR3 loop reads CASSSGTGNNEKLFF. DNA for the CDR3: TGTGCCAGCAGCTCCGGGACAGGGAATAATGAAAAACTGTTTTTT. The genes are TRBV7-7 and TRBJ1-4, with 9 bases aligning to TRBD1. Trimming took 4 bases from V and 4 from J; bases not matched to a gene: 4. The germline V gene encodes CDR1 SSHAT and CDR2 FNYEAQ (reference sequence). This CDR3 region has 15 residues.

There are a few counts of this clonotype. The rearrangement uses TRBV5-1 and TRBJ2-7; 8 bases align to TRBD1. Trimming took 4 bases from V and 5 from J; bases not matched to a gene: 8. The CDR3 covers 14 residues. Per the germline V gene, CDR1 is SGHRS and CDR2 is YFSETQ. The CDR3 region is CASSQDRDYHEQYV. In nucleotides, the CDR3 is TGCGCCAGCAGCCAGGACAGGGATTACCACGAGCAGTACGTC.

DNA for the CDR3: TGTGCCAGCAGCGTCTTGGTGGGGTATGGGGCCAACGTCCTGACTTTC. Translated: CASSVLVGYGANVLTF. This chain connects TRBV28 to TRBJ2-6; no clear D. Germline V lookup: CDR1 MDHEN, CDR2 SYDVKM. This CDR3 has 16 amino acids. Trimming took off 6 bases at V and 3 bases at J, with 15 bases between the two ends.